This T cell receptor beta chain was obtained from a study of blood T cell repertoires in COVID-19. The CDR3 covers 14 residues. Per the germline V gene, CDR1 is SGDLS and CDR2 is YYNGEE. V was clipped by 0 bases and J by 8 bases, with 11 bases between them. The assay was immunoSEQ multiplex PCR, and TCRdb's table has in-frame clones only and misses some. The sample has a few hundred thousand clones; 90% are singletons. The specimen was peripheral blood. This TCR derives from a woman in her sixties or seventies with COVID-19, enrolled during active disease. The chain carries TRBV9 and TRBJ2-2, with a weak D call TRBD2 (5 bases). Written as DNA, the CDR3 is TGTGCCAGCAGCGTAGAGGCTAGCTGGGGGGAGCTGTTTTTT. Its translation: CASSVEASWGELFF.